The next 18 T cell receptor beta chains were all read from a single sample in a study of cytomegalovirus exposure and HLA in healthy donors (TCRdb year 2017). Libraries were constructed by the immunoSEQ multiplex PCR assay. The multiplex PCR relied on a mix of 60 forward primers for TCR Vbeta segments and 13 reverse primers for TCR Jbeta segments. TCRdb limited this immuneACCESS table to in-frame rearrangements with V and J called. A share of clones is missing; checked studies link under half to unresolved V genes, and the rest is unexplained. The sample yields 70,000 to 95,000 clones; about 79% were counted once. Roughly 1.5% of the sample is taken by the ten largest. Material for sequencing was PBMCs. These receptors were collected from a man aged 40-55 years in good health and CMV-seronegative.

This clone was counted between two and nine times. This sequence joins TRBV19 and TRBJ1-1, with 8 bases matching TRBD1. V lost 2 bases to trimming and J lost 1 base; unmatched junction nucleotides: 6. This CDR3 is 16 amino acids long. Germline V gene lookup returns CDR1 LNHDA and CDR2 SQIVND (reference sequence). The CDR3 loop reads CASSIKTGERNTEAFF. The CDR3 DNA follows: TGTGCCAGTAGTATAAAGACAGGGGAAAGGAACACTGAAGCTTTCTTT.

The V gene is TRBV5-1, the J gene TRBJ1-2; D possibly corresponds to TRBD1 (5 bases). Trimming took 4 bases from V and 3 from J, leaving 10 bases between them. This CDR3 is 13 amino acids long. The germline CDR1 and CDR2 sequences are SGHRS and YFSETQ. The CDR3 spells CASSPGTYYGYTF. The DNA for the CDR3 is TGCGCCAGCAGCCCCGGGACTTACTATGGCTACACCTTC.

This clone was counted only a few times. The chain is built from TRBV4-2 and TRBJ2-7, with D maybe TRBD1 (6 bases). The CDR3 extends over 14 amino acids. Germline CDR1 reads LGHNA; CDR2 reads YNFKEQ. The V and J ends lost 0 bases and 1 base respectively, with 7 bases between them. CDR3 region: CASSQEGTSYEQYF. CDR3 nucleotide sequence: TGTGCCAGCAGCCAAGAAGGGACATCCTACGAGCAGTACTTC.

This rearrangement joins TRBV9 to TRBJ2-2; 8 nucleotides agree with TRBD2. Germline trimming cut 3 bases from V and 4 bases from J; bases unmatched to any gene: 11. This CDR3 region has 17 residues. Germline CDR1 reads SGDLS; CDR2 reads YYNGEE. In DNA form, the CDR3 reads TGTGCCAGCAGCGCGACCTCGACTAGCGTGGGCACCGGGGAGCTGTTTTTT. It codes for CASSATSTSVGTGELFF.

Of note for this clone: One end of the junction fails to match germline, which may point to a read error. V is TRBV7-7 and J is TRBJ1-1; the D gene is possibly TRBD1 (5 bases). This CDR3 has 14 amino acids. Germline loops: CDR1 SSHAT, CDR2 FNYEAQ (reference sequence). In DNA form, the CDR3 reads TGTGCTAGCAGCCCAATTACAGGGAACACTGAAGCTTTCTTT. This sequence encodes CASSPITGNTEAFF.

The chain has TRBV10-2 and TRBJ1-2; no reliable D call. This CDR3 has 14 amino acids. CDR1 and CDR2 from the germline V gene are WSHSY and SAAADI. V was clipped by 3 bases and J by 2 bases, with 10 bases between them. CDR3 sequence: CASSEPPGNYGYTF. Here the CDR3 DNA reads TGCGCCAGCAGTGAACCCCCAGGCAACTATGGCTACACCTTC.

The chain links TRBV23-1 to TRBJ2-7; no clear D. TRBV23-1 is sorted into the ORF group, with uncertain function. CDR3 size: 11 residues. V was shortened by 4 bases and J by 4 bases, with 5 bases between the two germline ends. This CDR3 is CASSRPYEQYF. DNA for the CDR3: TGCGCCAGCAGTCGGCCGTACGAGCAGTACTTC.

This clone was detected once. J is TRBJ2-7 and V is TRBV6-1; D may be TRBD1 (5 bases). Germline assignment: CDR1 MNHNS and CDR2 SASEGT. The V end lost 2 bases, the J end lost 4 bases, and 12 bases lay between the germline ends. The length of the CDR3 is 14 residues. The CDR3 DNA reads as TGTGCCAGCAGTGAATCCCAGGGTCCGTACGAGCAGTACTTC. Translated, it gives CASSESQGPYEQYF.

This chain connects TRBV15 to TRBJ1-6, with D possibly TRBD1 on 5 matching bases. Trimming took 1 base from V and 8 from J, leaving 9 bases between them. The CDR3 is made up of 14 amino acids. The germline gives CDR1 LNHNV, CDR2 YYDKDF (reference sequence). The CDR3 bases are TGTGCCACCAGCAGAGTCGGGGGTCATTCACCCCTCCACTTT. It is translated as CATSRVGGHSPLHF.

The chain recombines TRBV7-9 with TRBJ1-1; D perhaps matches TRBD1 (5 bases). CDR1 is SEHNR and CDR2 is FQNEAQ in the germline V gene (reference sequence). The CDR3 loop spans 15 amino acids. V was cut by 1 base and J by 4 bases, with 13 bases left in between. The CDR3 spells CASSLGITGGTEAFF. For the CDR3, the DNA is TGTGCCAGCAGCTTAGGGATTACCGGGGGCACTGAAGCTTTCTTT.

The gene calls are TRBV5-1 and TRBJ2-7; perhaps TRBD2 as D (5 bases). Trimming pared 0 bases from V and 5 bases from J, leaving 12 bases between. The CDR3 spans 14 residues. Per the germline V gene, CDR1 is SGHRS and CDR2 is YFSETQ. DNA for the CDR3: TGCGCCAGCAGCTTGGTGGAGGCGGCGAACGAGCAGTACTTC. It encodes CASSLVEAANEQYF. The entire variable domain, with the rest obtained from reference TRBV5-1 and TRBJ2-7, is as follows: KAGVTQTPRYLIKTRGQQVTLSCSPISGHRSVSWYQQTPGQGLQFLFEYFSETQRNKGNFPGRFSGRQFSNSRSEMNVSTLELGDSALYLCASSLVEAANEQYFGPGTRLTVT.

The V and J genes are TRBV7-9 and TRBJ2-2; 9 bases align to TRBD1. The CDR3 spans 15 residues. Germline CDR1 and CDR2: SEHNR and FQNEAQ (reference sequence). V was pared by 3 bases and J by 3 bases, with 2 bases of the junction left unmatched. The CDR3: CASSLGTGYTGELFF. CDR3 nucleotides: TGTGCCAGCAGCTTGGGGACAGGGTACACCGGGGAGCTGTTTTTT.

This chain links TRBV6-5 with TRBJ2-7; D might be TRBD2 (5 bases). The CDR3 length is 13 residues. V was clipped by 2 bases and J by 6 bases, with 11 bases between them. The germline V gene has CDR1 MNHEY and CDR2 SVGAGI. The CDR3 protein is CASSYTGMSEQYF. The DNA of the CDR3 is TGTGCCAGCAGTTACACCGGGATGAGCGAGCAGTACTTC.

This rearrangement joins TRBV6-4 to TRBJ1-6; 8 bases match TRBD1. Germline CDR1 reads MRHNA; CDR2 reads SNTAGT. The V gene end was trimmed by 7 bases and the J gene end by 6 bases; junction bases not matched to a gene: 2. The CDR3 sequence is 13 residues long. The CDR3 reads CASNDRGNSPLHF. CDR3 nucleotide sequence: TGTGCCAGCAACGACAGGGGTAATTCACCCCTCCACTTT.

The J gene is TRBJ2-7, the V gene TRBV18; D unresolved. Germline CDR1 and CDR2: KGHSH and LQKENI. The CDR3 runs 14 residues. Trimming pared 0 bases from V and 4 bases from J, leaving 10 bases between. The CDR3 is CASSPPHSLYEQYF. The CDR3 DNA is TGTGCCAGCTCACCACCGCACAGCCTTTACGAGCAGTACTTC.

The gene calls are TRBV28 and TRBJ1-4; D may be TRBD1 (6 bases). V shed 5 bases and J shed 2 bases, with 12 bases lying between them. The CDR3 consists of 15 residues. Germline lookup yields CDR1 MDHEN and CDR2 SYDVKM. The CDR3 spells CASSEATGTNEKLFF. The CDR3 DNA reads as TGTGCCAGCAGTGAGGCAACAGGGACTAATGAAAAACTGTTTTTT.

The chain carries TRBV2 and TRBJ1-4; 7 bases match TRBD1. CDR1 is SNHLY and CDR2 is FYNNEI in the germline V gene. This CDR3 has 15 amino acids. Unmatched junction bases numbered 7, after V lost 4 bases and J lost 5 bases. CDR3 in amino acids: CASSGQGGSNEKLFF. In DNA, the CDR3 is TGTGCCAGCAGTGGGCAGGGGGGATCGAATGAAAAACTGTTTTTT.

The chain is built from TRBV6-5 and TRBJ1-2; a possible D gene is TRBD1 (5 bases). This CDR3 contains 15 residues. V lost 2 bases and J 8 bases, leaving 18 bases between the germline ends. Looked up from germline, CDR1 is MNHEY and CDR2 is SVGAGI. The CDR3 is CASSYGASVFGGYTF. The CDR3 bases are TGTGCCAGCAGTTACGGGGCGTCGGTTTTTGGAGGCTACACCTTC.